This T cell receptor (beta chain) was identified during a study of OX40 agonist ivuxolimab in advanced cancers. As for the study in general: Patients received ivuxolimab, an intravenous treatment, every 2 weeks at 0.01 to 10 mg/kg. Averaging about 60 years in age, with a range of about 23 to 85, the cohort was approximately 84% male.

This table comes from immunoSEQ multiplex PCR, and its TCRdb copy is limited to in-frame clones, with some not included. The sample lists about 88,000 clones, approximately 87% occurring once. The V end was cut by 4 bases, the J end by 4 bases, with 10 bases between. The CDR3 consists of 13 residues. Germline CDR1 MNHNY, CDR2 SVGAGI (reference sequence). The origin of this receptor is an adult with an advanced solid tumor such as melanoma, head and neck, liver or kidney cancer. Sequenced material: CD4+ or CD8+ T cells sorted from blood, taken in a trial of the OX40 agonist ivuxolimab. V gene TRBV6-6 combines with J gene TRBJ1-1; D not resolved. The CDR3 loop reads CASSSTWGTEAFF. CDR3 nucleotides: TGTGCCAGCAGTTCCACCTGGGGCACTGAAGCTTTCTTT.